The TCR beta chain under discussion was sequenced for a study of post-analysis software for immune sequencing data. On the study more broadly: As for disease course, relapsing-remitting, secondary progressive and progressive-relapsing multiple sclerosis were all included. General study points: Patients had higher frequencies than controls of roughly 5 TRBV segments, including TRBV5-6, TRBV5-1 and TRBV20-1. Normalized Chao1 diversity in multiple sclerosis patients fell significantly below that of controls.

The V gene lost 5 bases and the J gene lost 0 bases, with 7 bases spanning the gap. The germline CDR1 and CDR2 sequences are SGHAT and FQDESV (reference sequence). The CDR3 is made up of 13 amino acids. TCR beta libraries were prepared from cDNA with unique molecular identifiers. Each sample of about 0.95 to 11 million input T cells yielded about 500,000 cDNA molecules, so each molecule approximated one T cell. TCRdb recomputed calls from the PCR reads with MiXCR, one row per CDR3 protein. In the table there are roughly 570,000 distinct CDR3 sequences, under 40% of which are singletons. In regard to this clonotype: The antigen remains undetermined.

The chain uses TRBV11-1 and TRBJ2-5; no firm D call. The source is a girl under 18 with multiple sclerosis. What was sequenced was blood. The CDR3 coding sequence is TGTGCCAGCAGCAACCAAAACCAAGAGACCCAGTACTTC. Translating it yields CASSNQNQETQYF.